Below are 23 T cell receptor beta chains sequenced from a single sample in a study of blood T cell repertoires in COVID-19 (dated by TCRdb to 2020 to 2022). The library was prepared using the immunoSEQ multiplex PCR assay. Sourced from immuneACCESS, this table was stored by TCRdb with only in-frame sequences that have V and J called. A share of the clones is absent; for the studies checked, an unresolved V gene accounts for under half, and the remainder has no known explanation. This sample lists a few hundred thousand clones; about nine tenths were detected once. The top ten constitute 10% of the sample. Sample: PBMCs or T cells enriched from blood (not recorded which). The receptors stem from a woman aged 18-29 years who had recovered from COVID-19.

As DNA, the CDR3 is TGTGCCAGCACCTACGGGACTAGCAGGGTTGAGCAGTTCTTC. Translated: CASTYGTSRVEQFF. This sequence joins TRBV7-8 and TRBJ2-1, with 9 bases that match TRBD2. V lost 7 bases, J lost 9 bases, and 10 bases stayed unmatched. Germline V lookup: CDR1 SGHVS, CDR2 FQNEAQ. CDR3 length equals 14 residues. Full variable domain (rest looked up from reference TRBV7-8 and TRBJ2-1): GAGVSQSPRYKVAKRGQDVALRCDPISGHVSLFWYQQALGQGPEFLTYFQNEAQLDKSGLPSDRFFAERPEGSVSTLKIQRTQQEDSAVYLCASTYGTSRVEQFFGPGTRLTVL.

This rearrangement joins TRBV9 to TRBJ1-2; no firm D call. Germline values: CDR1 SGDLS, CDR2 YYNGEE. CDR3 length: 15 residues. The V end lost 3 bases, the J end lost 5 bases, and 17 bases lay between the germline ends. Here the CDR3 reads CASSGDPGGIYGYTF. For the CDR3, the DNA is TGTGCCAGCAGCGGTGATCCAGGTGGAATTTATGGCTACACCTTC.

The rearrangement uses TRBV9 and TRBJ1-3; D remains unclear. This CDR3 contains 15 residues. Germline V CDR1 and CDR2: SGDLS, YYNGEE. Trimming shortened V by 0 bases and J by 4 bases, and 11 bases separated the two germline ends. The CDR3 reads CASSVAGRLGNTIYF. The CDR3 nucleotides are TGTGCCAGCAGCGTAGCGGGCAGACTAGGAAACACCATATATTTT.

The chain has TRBV7-9 and TRBJ1-2; 8 nucleotides agree with TRBD1. Germline CDR1 is SEHNR and CDR2 is FQNEAQ (reference sequence). The J segment lost 6 bases and the V segment lost 3 bases, leaving 3 bases of the junction unmatched. The CDR3 contains 13 residues. CDR3 sequence: CASSFQGADGYTF. DNA of the CDR3: TGTGCCAGCAGCTTTCAGGGGGCAGATGGCTACACCTTC.

The chain employs TRBV3-1 (or the pseudogene TRBV3-2) and TRBJ2-7; 11 bases are shared with TRBD2. Trimming cost V 4 bases and J 7 bases; bases outside gene matches: 6. The CDR3 loop spans 14 amino acids. Germline CDR1 reads LGHDT; CDR2 reads YNNKEL (reference sequence). The CDR3 spells CASSPRLAGNEQYF. CDR3 sequence (DNA): TGTGCCAGCAGCCCTAGACTAGCGGGAAATGAGCAGTACTTC.

The CDR3 is CASSKQGGDGNTIYF. The DNA for the CDR3 is TGTGCCAGCAGCAAACAGGGGGGGGACGGAAACACCATATATTTT. The J gene is TRBJ1-3, the V gene TRBV27, with 8 bases that match TRBD1. CDR3 length equals 15 residues. The trim removed 6 bases at V and 4 bases at J, leaving 8 bases unmatched. Germline V gene lookup returns CDR1 MNHEY and CDR2 SMNVEV (reference sequence).

This chain uses TRBV4-1 with TRBJ2-1, with 11 bases that match TRBD2. There are 17 residues in the CDR3. V was clipped by 0 bases and J by 10 bases; unmatched bases: 11. Germline CDR1 and CDR2: MGHRA and YSYEKL. The CDR3 loop is CASSQDHSGTSGQEQFF. For the CDR3, the DNA is TGCGCCAGCAGCCAAGATCATTCCGGGACTAGCGGACAGGAGCAGTTCTTC.

This clone was seen at least ten times. This chain uses TRBV6-5 with TRBJ1-2; 8 bases line up with TRBD1. This CDR3 is built from 14 residues. CDR1 is MNHEY and CDR2 is SVGAGI in the germline V gene. Trimming at V came to 6 bases and at J to 3 bases, leaving 6 bases not matched to a gene. The chain's CDR3 is CASRRQGRDYGYTF. Written as DNA, the CDR3 is TGTGCCAGCAGGCGACAGGGGAGGGACTATGGCTACACCTTC.

V gene TRBV6-5 combines with J gene TRBJ1-1; 8 bases match TRBD1. Germline-derived CDR1 and CDR2 are MNHEY and SVGAGI. The CDR3 spans 16 residues. Trimming removed 0 bases from V and 1 base from J; junction bases left unmatched: 4. CDR3 region: CASSYSLDRGNTEAFF. Here the CDR3 DNA reads TGTGCCAGCAGTTACTCCTTAGACAGGGGGAACACTGAAGCTTTCTTT.

The CDR3 region is CASILAGYEQYF. CDR3 DNA: TGTGCCAGCATCCTTGCGGGGTACGAGCAGTACTTC. The rearrangement uses TRBV6-6 and TRBJ2-7; D is perhaps TRBD2 (6 bases). This CDR3 region has 12 residues. Trimming shortened V by 7 bases and J by 4 bases, and 11 bases separated the two germline ends. CDR1 MNHNY and CDR2 SVGAGI come from the germline V gene (reference sequence).

V usage is TRBV10-1 and J usage is TRBJ2-4; 8 positions match TRBD2. Looked up from germline, CDR1 is WNHNN and CDR2 is SYGVQD (reference sequence). The CDR3 spans 19 residues. The trim removed 1 base at V and 0 bases at J, leaving 11 bases unmatched. CDR3: CASSECRAGVGVAKNIQYF. The CDR3 nucleotides are TGCGCCAGCAGTGAGTGTAGAGCGGGAGTGGGGGTAGCCAAAAACATTCAGTACTTC.

A single count supports this clone. The V gene is TRBV5-1, the J gene TRBJ1-1; TRBD1 matches 7 bases. The germline V gene has CDR1 SGHRS and CDR2 YFSETQ. CDR3 size: 16 residues. The J segment lost 5 bases and the V segment lost 0 bases, leaving 10 bases of the junction unmatched. The CDR3 DNA reads as TGCGCCAGCAGCTTGGGGGCAGGGGGGCACGGGACTGAAGCTTTCTTT. Its translation is CASSLGAGGHGTEAFF. The variable domain in full, with the rest retrieved from reference TRBV5-1 and TRBJ1-1, is KAGVTQTPRYLIKTRGQQVTLSCSPISGHRSVSWYQQTPGQGLQFLFEYFSETQRNKGNFPGRFSGRQFSNSRSEMNVSTLELGDSALYLCASSLGAGGHGTEAFFGQGTRLTVV.

The CDR3 loop is CASSFQGPTYEQYF. Here the CDR3 DNA reads TGTGCCAGCAGCTTTCAGGGGCCAACCTACGAGCAGTACTTC. The chain combines TRBV5-6 with TRBJ2-7; TRBD1 is a possible D gene (6 bases). Trimming removed 2 bases from V and 2 bases from J, with 11 bases in between. CDR3 size: 14 residues. Germline values: CDR1 SGHDT, CDR2 YYEEEE.

The rearrangement links TRBV28 to TRBJ1-1; TRBD1 agrees at 11 bases. CDR3 length equals 15 residues. Germline CDR1 MDHEN, CDR2 SYDVKM. The junction had 7 bases not matched to a gene; V was cut back by 7 bases and J by 3 bases. The DNA of the CDR3 is TGTGCCAGCAATACGCCGGGACAGGGGGACACTGAAGCTTTCTTT. Residues: CASNTPGQGDTEAFF.

The V gene is TRBV28, the J gene TRBJ2-3, with TRBD1 identical over 9 bases. Trimming cost V 3 bases and J 1 base; bases outside gene matches: 2. Germline assignment: CDR1 MDHEN and CDR2 SYDVKM. This CDR3 contains 15 residues. The CDR3 DNA is TGTGCCAGCAGTTTGCGACAGGGGGGCACAGATACGCAGTATTTT. It yields the protein CASSLRQGGTDTQYF.

This chain joins TRBV19 and TRBJ1-5, with 9 nucleotides matching TRBD1. CDR3 length equals 15 residues. The germline V gene has CDR1 LNHDA and CDR2 SQIVND (reference sequence). V shed 4 bases and J 3 bases; nucleotides not matched to a gene: 4. CDR3 region: CASSKQGALNQPQHF. CDR3 nucleotides: TGTGCCAGTAGTAAACAGGGGGCCCTCAATCAGCCCCAGCATTTT.

The V call is TRBV2, the J call TRBJ2-7; D is uncertain. CDR3 length: 14 amino acids. From germline, CDR1 is SNHLY and CDR2 FYNNEI. V was cut by 4 bases and J by 6 bases, with 16 bases left in between. The chain's CDR3 is CASSAQYAVAEQYF. The CDR3 DNA follows: TGTGCCAGCAGTGCTCAATATGCGGTAGCCGAGCAGTACTTC.

Only one count was recorded for this clone. The V and J genes are TRBV7-9 and TRBJ2-3, with a possible D match to TRBD1 (5 bases). Germline V gives CDR1 SEHNR, CDR2 FQNEAQ (reference sequence). V was cut by 4 bases and J by 5 bases, with 10 bases left in between. The CDR3 runs 13 residues. CDR3 sequence (DNA): TGTGCCAGCAGCTGGTCAGGGCTAGATACGCAGTATTTT. It encodes CASSWSGLDTQYF.

The chain joins TRBV13 to TRBJ2-1, with a tentative D call TRBD2 (5 bases). The CDR3 totals 15 residues. The V gene's germline CDR1 is PRHDT and CDR2 FYEKMQ (reference sequence). The germline V and J ends were trimmed by 3 bases and 6 bases, with 15 bases remaining between them. The CDR3, as DNA: TGTGCCAGCAGCTTCTGGGAGTTCGGTATCAATGAGCAGTTCTTC. Translation gives CASSFWEFGINEQFF.

This clone was seen only a few times. The V and J genes are TRBV28 and TRBJ1-3, with D maybe TRBD1 (6 bases). Per germline, CDR1 MDHEN and CDR2 SYDVKM. V lost 6 bases and J 0 bases, leaving 18 bases between the germline ends. This CDR3 spans 17 amino acids. This chain's CDR3 is CASRAAGAHHSGNTIYF. CDR3 in DNA: TGTGCCAGCAGGGCCGCAGGGGCCCACCACTCTGGAAACACCATATATTTT.

The rearrangement links TRBV30 to TRBJ1-6; no definite D call. Trimming took off 0 bases at V and 6 bases at J, with 6 bases between the two ends. The length of the CDR3 is 13 residues. The germline V gene encodes CDR1 GTSNPN and CDR2 SVGIG (reference sequence). This CDR3 is CAWSVQLNSPLHF. The CDR3 DNA reads TGTGCCTGGAGTGTCCAACTTAATTCACCCCTCCACTTT.

This rearrangement joins TRBV28 to TRBJ1-2, with unresolved D. The CDR3 is made up of 12 amino acids. Germline CDR1 is MDHEN and CDR2 is SYDVKM. V lost 3 bases, J lost 4 bases, and 6 bases lay in between. The CDR3 DNA sequence: TGTGCCAGCAGTTTCGCCAGCTATGGCTACACCTTC. Amino acid sequence: CASSFASYGYTF.

CDR3 nucleotides: TGTGCCAGCAGCCGGGACAGCATTGATTACGAGCAGTACTTC. Translating gives CASSRDSIDYEQYF. The chain employs TRBV3-1 (or the pseudogene TRBV3-2) and TRBJ2-7; 7 nucleotides line up with TRBD1. Germline V gene sequence: CDR1 LGHDT, CDR2 YNNKEL (reference sequence). The CDR3 consists of 14 residues. With 4 bases clipped from V and 4 bases from J, the junction kept 7 bases outside the gene matches.